A selection of T cell receptor beta chains follows, all from one sample in a study of blood T cell repertoires in COVID-19. Some clones are missing from TCRdb's copy, which holds only in-frame ones; the method was immunoSEQ multiplex PCR. The sample contains about 240,000 clones, 82% of which appear only once. The sample taken for sequencing was peripheral blood. Source of these receptors: an older woman with active or convalescent COVID-19. CDR3s include the opening cysteine and the closing phenylalanine or tryptophan. D genes are given only for firm matches. Only part of the rows carry a size: once, few, many, or a class if the clone is expanded.

clone size	CDR3 length	D gene	V gene	J gene	CDR3 protein	CDR3 DNA
-	14	-	TRBV3-1/TRBV3-2	TRBJ2-7	CASSQDWGDYEQYF	TGTGCCAGCAGCCAAGATTGGGGAGACTACGAGCAGTACTTC
-	13	TRBD1	TRBV27	TRBJ1-2	CASSWDRVGGYTF	TGTGCCAGCAGTTGGGACAGGGTGGGTGGCTACACCTTC
-	21	-	TRBV21-1	TRBJ1-5	CASTPGGQGAYSGYSNQPQHF	TGTGCCAGCACCCCAGGGGGACAGGGGGCTTACAGTGGATATAGCAATCAGCCCCAGCATTTT
-	15	-	TRBV7-9	TRBJ2-2	CASDQQGQYTGELFF	TGTGCCAGCGATCAGCAGGGACAATACACCGGGGAGCTGTTTTTT
-	16	TRBD2	TRBV5-1	TRBJ2-3	CASSDLAGGNTDTQYF	TGCGCCAGCAGCGACCTAGCGGGGGGAAACACAGATACGCAGTATTTT
once	14	-	TRBV11-2	TRBJ2-7	CASKEGDRSYEQYF	TGTGCCAGCAAAGAGGGGGACCGAAGCTACGAGCAGTACTTC
-	15	TRBD1	TRBV9	TRBJ1-1	CASSLEGQADTEAFF	TGTGCCAGCAGCTTGGAGGGACAGGCCGACACTGAAGCTTTCTTT
-	15	-	TRBV5-4	TRBJ1-4	CASSLEGGAGEKLFF	TGTGCCAGCAGCTTGGAGGGGGGGGCTGGAGAAAAACTGTTTTTT
-	15	TRBD2	TRBV7-2	TRBJ2-1	CASSLGPGLAGSQFF	TGTGCCAGCAGCTTAGGACCGGGACTAGCGGGGTCTCAGTTCTTC
few	16	TRBD1	TRBV4-1	TRBJ1-2	CASSQGGAGGVRGYTF	TGCGCCAGCAGCCAAGGGGGGGCAGGGGGAGTCCGTGGCTACACCTTC
-	16	-	TRBV7-9	TRBJ1-5	CASSLGHSGVGQPQHF	TGTGCCAGCAGCTTAGGTCATTCAGGGGTTGGTCAGCCCCAGCATTTT
-	18	-	TRBV7-6	TRBJ1-1	CASSLDPDPWGWWTEAFF	TGTGCCAGCAGCTTAGACCCTGATCCTTGGGGCTGGTGGACTGAAGCTTTCTTT
-	15	TRBD1	TRBV19	TRBJ1-6	CASSSRTGVNSPLHF	TGTGCCAGTAGTTCTAGGACAGGGGTTAATTCACCCCTCCACTTT
-	14	-	TRBV7-9	TRBJ1-1	CASSQIRDRTEAFF	TGTGCCAGCAGCCAAATCCGGGATCGGACTGAAGCTTTCTTT
-	15	TRBD1	TRBV27	TRBJ2-1	CASSFGQGGYNEQFF	TGTGCCAGCAGTTTTGGACAGGGTGGGTACAATGAGCAGTTCTTC
-	15	-	TRBV13	TRBJ1-6	CASSLASFNNSPLHF	TGTGCCAGCAGCTTAGCGTCTTTTAATAATTCACCCCTCCACTTT